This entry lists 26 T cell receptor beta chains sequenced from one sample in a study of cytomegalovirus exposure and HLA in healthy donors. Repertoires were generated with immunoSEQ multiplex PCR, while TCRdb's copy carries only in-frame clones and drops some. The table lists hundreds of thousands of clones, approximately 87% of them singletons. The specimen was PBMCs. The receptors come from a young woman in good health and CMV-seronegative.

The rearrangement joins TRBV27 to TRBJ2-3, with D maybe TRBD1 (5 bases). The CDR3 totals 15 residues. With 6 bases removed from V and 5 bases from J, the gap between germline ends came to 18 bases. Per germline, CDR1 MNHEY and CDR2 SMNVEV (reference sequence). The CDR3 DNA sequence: TGTGCCAGCAGACCAGGGTTCGAGGTGGTAGATACGCAGTATTTT. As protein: CASRPGFEVVDTQYF.

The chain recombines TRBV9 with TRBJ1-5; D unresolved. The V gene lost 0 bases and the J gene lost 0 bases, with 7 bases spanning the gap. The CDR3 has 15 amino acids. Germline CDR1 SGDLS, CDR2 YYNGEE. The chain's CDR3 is CASSVGTSSNQPQHF. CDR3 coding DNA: TGTGCCAGCAGCGTAGGAACCAGTAGCAATCAGCCCCAGCATTTT.

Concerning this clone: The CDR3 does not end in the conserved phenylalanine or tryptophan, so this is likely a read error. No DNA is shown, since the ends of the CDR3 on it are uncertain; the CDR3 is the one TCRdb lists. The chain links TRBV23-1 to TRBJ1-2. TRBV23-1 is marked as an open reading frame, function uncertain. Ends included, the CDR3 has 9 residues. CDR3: CASSQSSWG.

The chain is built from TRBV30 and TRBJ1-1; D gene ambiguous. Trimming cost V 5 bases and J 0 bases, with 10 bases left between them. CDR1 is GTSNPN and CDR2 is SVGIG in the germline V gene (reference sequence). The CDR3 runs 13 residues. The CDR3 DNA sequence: TGTGCCTGGCGGCTACAAGTGAACACTGAAGCTTTCTTT. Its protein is CAWRLQVNTEAFF.

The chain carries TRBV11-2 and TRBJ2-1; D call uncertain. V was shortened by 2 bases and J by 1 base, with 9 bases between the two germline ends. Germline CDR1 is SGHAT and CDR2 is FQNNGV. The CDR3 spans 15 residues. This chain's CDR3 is CASSLFRRSYNEQFF. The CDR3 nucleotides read TGTGCCAGCAGCTTATTTCGCAGGTCCTACAATGAGCAGTTCTTC.

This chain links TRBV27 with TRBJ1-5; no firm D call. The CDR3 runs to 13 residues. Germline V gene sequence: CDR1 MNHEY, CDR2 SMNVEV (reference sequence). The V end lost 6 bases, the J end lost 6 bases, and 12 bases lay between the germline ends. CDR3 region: CASSLLRAQPQHF. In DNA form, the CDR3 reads TGTGCCAGCAGCCTCCTGAGGGCTCAGCCCCAGCATTTT.

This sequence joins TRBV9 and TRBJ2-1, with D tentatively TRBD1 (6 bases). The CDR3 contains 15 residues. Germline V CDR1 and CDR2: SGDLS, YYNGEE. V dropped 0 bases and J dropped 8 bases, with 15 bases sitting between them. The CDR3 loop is CASSVVTGTRDEQFF. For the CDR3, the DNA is TGTGCCAGCAGCGTAGTTACAGGGACACGTGATGAGCAGTTCTTC.

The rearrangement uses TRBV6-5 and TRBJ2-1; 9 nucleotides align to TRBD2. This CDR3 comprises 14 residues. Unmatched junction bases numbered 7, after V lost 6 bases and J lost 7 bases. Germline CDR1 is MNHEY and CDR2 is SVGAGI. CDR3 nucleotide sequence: TGTGCCAGCAGGACTAGCGGTGAGAGGAATGAGCAGTTCTTC. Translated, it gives CASRTSGERNEQFF.

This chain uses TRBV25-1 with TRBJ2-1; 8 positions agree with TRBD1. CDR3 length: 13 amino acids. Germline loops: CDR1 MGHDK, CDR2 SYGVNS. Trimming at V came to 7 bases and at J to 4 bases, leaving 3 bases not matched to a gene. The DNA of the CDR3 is TGTGCCAGCACCGGACAGGGATACAATGAGCAGTTCTTC. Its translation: CASTGQGYNEQFF.

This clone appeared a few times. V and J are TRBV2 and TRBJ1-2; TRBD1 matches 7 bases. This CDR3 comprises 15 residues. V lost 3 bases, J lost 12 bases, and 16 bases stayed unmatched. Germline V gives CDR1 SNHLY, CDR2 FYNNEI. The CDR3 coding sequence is TGTGCCAGCAGTGATAAGGGCAGGGGGGCCACGGCGGACACCTTC. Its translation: CASSDKGRGATADTF.

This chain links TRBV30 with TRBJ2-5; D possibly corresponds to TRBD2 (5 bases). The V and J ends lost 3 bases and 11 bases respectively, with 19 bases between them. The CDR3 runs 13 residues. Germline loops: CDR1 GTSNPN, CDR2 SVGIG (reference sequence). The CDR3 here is CAWRRAVRREQYF. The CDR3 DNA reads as TGTGCCTGGAGGAGGGCGGTGAGAAGAGAGCAGTACTTC. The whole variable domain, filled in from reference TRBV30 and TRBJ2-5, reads SQTIHQWPATLVQPVGSPLSLECTVEGTSNPNLYWYRQAAGRGLQLLFYSVGIGQISSEVPQNLSASRPQDRQFILSSKKLLLSDSGFYLCAWRRAVRREQYFGPGTRLLVL.

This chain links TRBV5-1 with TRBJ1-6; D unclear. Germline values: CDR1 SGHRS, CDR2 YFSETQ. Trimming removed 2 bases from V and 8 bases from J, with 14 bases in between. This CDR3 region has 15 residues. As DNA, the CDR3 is TGCGCCAGCAGCTTAGGACTGGATAGCCATTCACCCCTCCACTTT. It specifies CASSLGLDSHSPLHF.

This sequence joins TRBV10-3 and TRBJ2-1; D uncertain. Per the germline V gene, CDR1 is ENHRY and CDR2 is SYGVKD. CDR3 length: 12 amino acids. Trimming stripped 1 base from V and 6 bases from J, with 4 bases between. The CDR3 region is CAISEWGNEQFF. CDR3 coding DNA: TGTGCCATCAGTGAGTGGGGCAATGAGCAGTTCTTC.

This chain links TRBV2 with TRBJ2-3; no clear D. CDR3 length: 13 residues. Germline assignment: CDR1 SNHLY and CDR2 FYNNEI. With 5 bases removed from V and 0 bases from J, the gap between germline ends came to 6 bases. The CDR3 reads CASSSGSTDTQYF. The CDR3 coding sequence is TGTGCCAGCAGTTCGGGCAGCACAGATACGCAGTATTTT.

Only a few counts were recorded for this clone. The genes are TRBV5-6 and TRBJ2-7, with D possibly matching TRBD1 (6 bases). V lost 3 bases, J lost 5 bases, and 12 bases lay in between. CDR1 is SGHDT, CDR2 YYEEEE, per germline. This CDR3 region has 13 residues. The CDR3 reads CASSSSGGHEQYF. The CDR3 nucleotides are TGTGCCAGCAGCTCGAGTGGGGGCCACGAGCAGTACTTC.

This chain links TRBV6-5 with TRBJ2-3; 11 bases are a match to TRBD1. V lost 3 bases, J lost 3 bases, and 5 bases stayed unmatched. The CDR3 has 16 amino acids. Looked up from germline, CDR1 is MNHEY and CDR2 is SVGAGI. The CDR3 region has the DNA TGTGCCAGCAGTTATTCCGGGACAGGGGGGACAGATACGCAGTATTTT. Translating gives CASSYSGTGGTDTQYF.

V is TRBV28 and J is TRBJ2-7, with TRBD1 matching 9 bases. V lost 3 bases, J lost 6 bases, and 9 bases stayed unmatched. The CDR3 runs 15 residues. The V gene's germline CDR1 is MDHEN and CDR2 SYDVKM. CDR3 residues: CASSLLATGGGEQYF. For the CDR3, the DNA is TGTGCCAGCAGTTTGCTCGCGACAGGGGGAGGCGAGCAGTACTTC. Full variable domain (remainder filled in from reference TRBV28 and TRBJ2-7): DVKVTQSSRYLVKRTGEKVFLECVQDMDHENMFWYRQDPGLGLRLIYFSYDVKMKEKGDIPEGYSVSREKKERFSLILESASTNQTSMYLCASSLLATGGGEQYFGPGTRLTVT.

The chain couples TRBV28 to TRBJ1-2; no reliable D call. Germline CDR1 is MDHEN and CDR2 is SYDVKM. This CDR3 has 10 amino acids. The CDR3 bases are TGTGCTCCCCAAAGAAATGGCTACACCTTC. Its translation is CAPQRNGYTF.

The CDR3 is CSVEFGGEAFF. The CDR3 nucleotides are TGCAGCGTTGAATTTGGGGGTGAAGCTTTCTTT. V gene TRBV29-1 combines with J gene TRBJ1-1; D possibly corresponds to TRBD1 (5 bases). This CDR3 spans 11 amino acids. The germline gives CDR1 SQVTM, CDR2 ANQGSEA. V gave up 2 bases and J gave up 7 bases, with 8 bases separating them.

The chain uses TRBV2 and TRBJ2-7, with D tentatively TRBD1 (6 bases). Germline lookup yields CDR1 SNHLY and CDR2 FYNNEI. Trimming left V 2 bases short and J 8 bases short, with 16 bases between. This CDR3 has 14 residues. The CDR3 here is CASSEKRDTSKQYF. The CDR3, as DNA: TGTGCCAGCAGTGAAAAACGGGACACCAGCAAGCAGTACTTC.

CDR3 DNA sequence: TGTGCCAGTAGGCCCGACAGGTCCCTGAGGGGCTCCTACAATGAGCAGTTCTTC. Encoded protein: CASRPDRSLRGSYNEQFF. The V gene is TRBV19, the J gene TRBJ2-1; maybe TRBD1 (6 bases). V gave up 6 bases and J gave up 0 bases, with 21 bases separating them. Germline V gene data show CDR1 as LNHDA and CDR2 as SQIVND (reference sequence). The CDR3 is 18 amino acids.

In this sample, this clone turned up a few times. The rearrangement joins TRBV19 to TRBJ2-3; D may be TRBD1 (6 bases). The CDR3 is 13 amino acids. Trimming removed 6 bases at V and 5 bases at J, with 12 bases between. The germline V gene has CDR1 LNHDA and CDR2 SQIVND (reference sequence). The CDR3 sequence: CASRSGQKDTQYF. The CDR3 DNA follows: TGTGCCAGTAGGTCAGGACAGAAAGATACGCAGTATTTT.

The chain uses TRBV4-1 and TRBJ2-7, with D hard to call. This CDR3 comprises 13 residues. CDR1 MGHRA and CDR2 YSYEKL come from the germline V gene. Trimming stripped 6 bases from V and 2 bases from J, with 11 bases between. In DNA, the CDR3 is TGCGCCAGCAGGCCCCCGGGCGCCTACGAGCAGTACTTC. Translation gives CASRPPGAYEQYF.

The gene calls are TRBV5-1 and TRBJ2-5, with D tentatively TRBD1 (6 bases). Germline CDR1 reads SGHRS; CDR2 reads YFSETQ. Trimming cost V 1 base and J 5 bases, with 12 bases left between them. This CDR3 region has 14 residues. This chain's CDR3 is CASSLQGRGETQYF. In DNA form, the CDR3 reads TGCGCCAGCAGCTTGCAGGGGCGCGGGGAGACCCAGTACTTC.

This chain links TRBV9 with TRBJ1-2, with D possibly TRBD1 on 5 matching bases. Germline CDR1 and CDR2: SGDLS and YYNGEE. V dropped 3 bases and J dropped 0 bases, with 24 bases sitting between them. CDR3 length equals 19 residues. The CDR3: CASSAKTAPLWGSNYGYTF. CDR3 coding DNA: TGTGCCAGCAGCGCCAAGACAGCCCCGCTTTGGGGCTCTAACTATGGCTACACCTTC.

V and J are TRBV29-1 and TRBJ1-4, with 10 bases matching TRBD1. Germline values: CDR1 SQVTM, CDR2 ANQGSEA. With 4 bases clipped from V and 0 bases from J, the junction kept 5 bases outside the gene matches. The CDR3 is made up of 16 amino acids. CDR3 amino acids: CSVAGQGSATNEKLFF. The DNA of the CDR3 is TGCAGCGTTGCGGGACAGGGGTCGGCAACTAATGAAAAACTGTTTTTT.